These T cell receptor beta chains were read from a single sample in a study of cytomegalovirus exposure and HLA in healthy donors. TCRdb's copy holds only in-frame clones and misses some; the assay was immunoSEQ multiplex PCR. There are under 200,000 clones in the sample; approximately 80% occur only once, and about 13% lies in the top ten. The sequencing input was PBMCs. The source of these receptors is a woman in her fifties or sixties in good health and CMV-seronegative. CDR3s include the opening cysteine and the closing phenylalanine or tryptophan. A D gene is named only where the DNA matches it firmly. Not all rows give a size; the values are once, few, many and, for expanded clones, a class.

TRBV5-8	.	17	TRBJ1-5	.	TGTGCCAGCAGCTTGGTCTATGGCAGGGGATCCAATCAGCCCCAGCATTTT	CASSLVYGRGSNQPQHF
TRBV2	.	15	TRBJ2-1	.	TGTGCCAGCAGTGAGTGGGGGGGCCCCTACAATGAGCAGTTCTTC	CASSEWGGPYNEQFF
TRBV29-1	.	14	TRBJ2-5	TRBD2	TGCAGCGTTGCTAGCGGGAATGGCCAAGAGACCCAGTACTTC	CSVASGNGQETQYF
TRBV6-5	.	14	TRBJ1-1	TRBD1	TGTGCCAGCAGACCGTCAGGGGGCAACACTGAAGCTTTCTTT	CASRPSGGNTEAFF
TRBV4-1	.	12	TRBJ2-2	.	TGCGCCAGCCGGGTCAACACCGGGGAGCTGTTTTTT	CASRVNTGELFF
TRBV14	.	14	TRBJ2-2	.	TGTGCCAGCAGCCAACAGATGAACACCGGGGAGCTGTTTTTT	CASSQQMNTGELFF
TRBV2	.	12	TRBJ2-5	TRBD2	TGTGCCAGCAGCGGGGGGGCCCGGACCCAGTACTTC	CASSGGARTQYF
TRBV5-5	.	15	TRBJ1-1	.	TGTGCCAGCCAAGAGGGGACAACGACGCGCACTGAAGCTTTCTTT	CASQEGTTTRTEAFF
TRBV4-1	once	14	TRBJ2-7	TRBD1	TGCGCCAGCAGCCTGGGACAGGGCTTCGGCGAGCAGTACTTC	CASSLGQGFGEQYF
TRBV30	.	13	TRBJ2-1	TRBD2	TGTGCCTGGGAGCGGGATACATACAATGAGCAGTTCTTC	CAWERDTYNEQFF
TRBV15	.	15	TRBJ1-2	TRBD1	TGTGCCACCAGCACCATAAGGGGACAGAACTATGGCTACACCTTC	CATSTIRGQNYGYTF
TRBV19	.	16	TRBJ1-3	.	TGTGCCAGTAGTATAGTCGCAGCGGCCTCTGGAAACACCATATATTTT	CASSIVAAASGNTIYF
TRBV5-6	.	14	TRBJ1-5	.	TGTGCCAGCAGCCTAAGGGGGGGCGGACAGCCCCAGCATTTT	CASSLRGGGQPQHF
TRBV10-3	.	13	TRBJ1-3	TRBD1	TGTGCCATATGGGACAGCTCTGGAAACACCATATATTTT	CAIWDSSGNTIYF
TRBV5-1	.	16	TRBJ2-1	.	TGCGCCAGCAGCTCGGCTCTGGCGGGTAGGAGCAATGAGCAGTTCTTC	CASSSALAGRSNEQFF
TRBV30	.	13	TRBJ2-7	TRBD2	TGTGCCTGGAGTGGGGGGAGGGGAGACGAGCAGTACTTC	CAWSGGRGDEQYF
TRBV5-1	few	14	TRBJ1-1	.	TGCGCCAGCAGCCCCCACACTGGCGGTACTGAAGCTTTCTTT	CASSPHTGGTEAFF
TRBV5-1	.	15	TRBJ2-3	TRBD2	TGCGCCAGCAGCTTTACTAGCGGGGGGACAGATACGCAGTATTTT	CASSFTSGGTDTQYF
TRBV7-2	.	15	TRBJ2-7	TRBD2	TGTGCCAGCAGCTTAGAGGTCGGGGGGGCCTACGAGCAGTACTTC	CASSLEVGGAYEQYF
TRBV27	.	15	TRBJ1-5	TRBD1	TGTGCCAGCAGTTTACAGACAGGGTATGGTCAGCCCCAGCATTTT	CASSLQTGYGQPQHF
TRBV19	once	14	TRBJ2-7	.	TGTGCCAGTAGTACCAGCGGGCCATCCTACGAGCAGTACTTC	CASSTSGPSYEQYF
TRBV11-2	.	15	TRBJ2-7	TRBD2	TGTGCCAGCAGCTTAGTAGCTAGCGGTGTGTACGAGCAGTACTTC	CASSLVASGVYEQYF
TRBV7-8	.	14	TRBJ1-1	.	TGTGCCAGCAGCGTAATAGGGGGGGTCGGTGAAGCTTTCTTT	CASSVIGGVGEAFF
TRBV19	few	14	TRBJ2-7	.	TGTGCCAGTAGTATTGCCGGTCCTACCTACGAGCAGTACTTC	CASSIAGPTYEQYF
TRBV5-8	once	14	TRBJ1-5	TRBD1	TGTGCCAGCAGCCAAGGGACAGGAAAACAGCCCCAGCATTTT	CASSQGTGKQPQHF
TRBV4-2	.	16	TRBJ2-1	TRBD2	TGTGCCAGCAGTTCAATTTGGACTAGTAACTACAATGAGCAGTTCTTC	CASSSIWTSNYNEQFF
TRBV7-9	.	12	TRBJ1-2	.	TGTGCCAGCAGCTTAGGGGCGCCTGGCTACACCTTC	CASSLGAPGYTF
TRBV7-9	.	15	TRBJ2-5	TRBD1	TGTGCCAGCAGCCCCGGACAGGGATTGGTAGAGACCCAGTACTTC	CASSPGQGLVETQYF
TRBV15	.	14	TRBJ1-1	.	TGTGCCACCAGCAGAGATGCGGAGAACACTGAAGCTTTCTTT	CATSRDAENTEAFF
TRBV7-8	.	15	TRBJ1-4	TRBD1	TGTGCCAGCAGCTGGGGGACAGGGGGCCGGGAAAAACTGTTTTTT	CASSWGTGGREKLFF